This passage covers 4 T cell receptor beta chains from one sample sequenced in a study of post-analysis software for immune sequencing data. No antigen is known for these receptors. Whole-study results and caveats: Patients used five TRBV segments, including TRBV5-6, TRBV5-1 and TRBV20-1, more often than controls.

Researchers reported that TCR beta cDNA libraries carried unique molecular identifiers. From the PCR reads, TCRdb called clonotypes with MiXCR, one entry per CDR3 protein. Among roughly 800,000 distinct CDR3 sequences listed, about half were seen once. The sequenced sample consisted of blood. The receptor set was obtained from a girl between 5 and 17 years old with multiple sclerosis.

This clonotype was picked up a small number of times. CDR3: CASSHDLLTQYF. As DNA, the CDR3 is TGTGCCAGCAGCCACGACCTCCTCACCCAGTACTTC. V usage is TRBV7-9 and J usage is TRBJ2-5; D gene ambiguous. Germline V gene data show CDR1 as SEHNR and CDR2 as FQNEAQ (reference sequence). The CDR3 has 12 residues. Trimming removed 5 bases at V and 8 bases at J, with 12 bases between.

The chain joins TRBV12-5 to TRBJ1-3; D is unclear. From germline, CDR1 is LGHNT and CDR2 FRNRAP. The CDR3 spans 16 residues. V shed 5 bases and J shed 0 bases, with 14 bases lying between them. The CDR3 bases are TGTGCTAGTGGTCCCAGCTTGCAGGTCTCTGGAAACACCATATATTTT. Amino acid sequence: CASGPSLQVSGNTIYF.

The chain has TRBV10-3 and TRBJ1-1; D might be TRBD1 (5 bases). Germline V lookup: CDR1 ENHRY, CDR2 SYGVKD. The CDR3 is made up of 12 amino acids. Trimming removed 7 bases at V and 5 bases at J, with 11 bases between. The CDR3 DNA reads as TGTGCCATCAAGCAGGGAGAGACTGAAGCTTTCTTT. Translated: CAIKQGETEAFF.

The chain couples TRBV6-4 to TRBJ1-1, with D tentatively TRBD1 (5 bases). Germline loops: CDR1 MRHNA, CDR2 SNTAGT. The CDR3 is 15 residues long. Deletions cut 6 bases from V and 0 bases from J, with 14 bases between. CDR3 nucleotides: TGTGCCAGCAGAGTCTCAGGGCTAATGAACACTGAAGCTTTCTTT. This codes for CASRVSGLMNTEAFF.